This TCR beta chain was identified during a study of T cell responses to AZD1222 COVID-19 vaccine. V dropped 3 bases and J dropped 0 bases, with 18 bases sitting between them. There are 18 residues in the CDR3. Germline V gives CDR1 SGHTA, CDR2 FQGNSA. Data came from immunoSEQ multiplex PCR; TCRdb stores just in-frame clones and leaves some out. Of approximately 150,000 clones detected, approximately 90% appear once; the ten largest clones hold approximately 5%. The genes are TRBV7-2 and TRBJ1-3, with D possibly TRBD1 on 6 matching bases. The TCR sequence derives from an adult in good health. The source was peripheral blood, collected on day 0 of AZD1222 vaccination. CDR3 region: CASSFPGTRHTSGNTIYF. For the CDR3, the DNA is TGTGCCAGCAGCTTCCCCGGGACAAGACACACCTCTGGAAACACCATATATTTT.